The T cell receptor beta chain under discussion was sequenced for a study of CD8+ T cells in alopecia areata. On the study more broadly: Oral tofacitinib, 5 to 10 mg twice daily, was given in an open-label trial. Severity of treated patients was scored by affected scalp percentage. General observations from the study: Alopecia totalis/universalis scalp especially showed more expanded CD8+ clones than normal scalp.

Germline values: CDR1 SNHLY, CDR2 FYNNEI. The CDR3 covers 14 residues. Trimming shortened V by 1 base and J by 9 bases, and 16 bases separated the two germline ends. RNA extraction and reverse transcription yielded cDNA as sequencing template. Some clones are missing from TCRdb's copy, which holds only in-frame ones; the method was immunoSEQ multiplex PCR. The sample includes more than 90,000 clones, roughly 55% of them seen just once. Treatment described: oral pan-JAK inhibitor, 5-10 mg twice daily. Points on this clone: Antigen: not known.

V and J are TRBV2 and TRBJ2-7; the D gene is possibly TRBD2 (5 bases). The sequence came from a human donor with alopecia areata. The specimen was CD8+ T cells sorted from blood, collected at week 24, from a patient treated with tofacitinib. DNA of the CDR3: TGTGCCAGCAGTGAAGGGGCCGAGCGGTCCGGGCAGTACTTC. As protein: CASSEGAERSGQYF.